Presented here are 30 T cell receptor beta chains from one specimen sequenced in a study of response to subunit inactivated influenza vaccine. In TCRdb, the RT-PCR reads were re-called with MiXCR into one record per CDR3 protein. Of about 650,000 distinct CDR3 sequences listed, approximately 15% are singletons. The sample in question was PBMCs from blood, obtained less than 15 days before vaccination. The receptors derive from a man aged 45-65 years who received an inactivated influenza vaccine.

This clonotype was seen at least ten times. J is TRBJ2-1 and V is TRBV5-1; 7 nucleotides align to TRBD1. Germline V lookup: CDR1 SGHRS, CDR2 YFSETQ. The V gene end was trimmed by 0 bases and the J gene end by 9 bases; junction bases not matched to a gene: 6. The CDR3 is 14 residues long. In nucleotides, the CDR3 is TGCGCCAGCAGCTTGGTAGGGGGCAGGGGTGAGCAGTTCTTC. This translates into CASSLVGGRGEQFF.

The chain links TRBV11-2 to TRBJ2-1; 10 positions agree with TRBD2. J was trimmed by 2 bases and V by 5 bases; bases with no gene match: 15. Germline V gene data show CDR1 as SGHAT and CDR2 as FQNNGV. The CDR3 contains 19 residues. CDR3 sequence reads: CASSGGGTSALVAYNEQFF. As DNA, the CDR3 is TGTGCCAGCAGCGGGGGGGGGACTAGCGCCTTAGTGGCCTACAATGAGCAGTTCTTC.

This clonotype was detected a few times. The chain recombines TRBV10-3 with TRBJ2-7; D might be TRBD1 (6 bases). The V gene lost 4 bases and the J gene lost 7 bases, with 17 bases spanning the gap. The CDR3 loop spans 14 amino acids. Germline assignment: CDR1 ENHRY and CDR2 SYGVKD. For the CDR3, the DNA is TGTGCCATCAGTGTTTATCAGGGGCAGGGAGAGCAGTACTTC. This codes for CAISVYQGQGEQYF.

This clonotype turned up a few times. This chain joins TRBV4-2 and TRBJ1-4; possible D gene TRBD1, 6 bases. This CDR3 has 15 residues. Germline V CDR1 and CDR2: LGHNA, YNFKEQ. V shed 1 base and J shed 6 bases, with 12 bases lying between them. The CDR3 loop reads CASSQVTGRDEKLFF. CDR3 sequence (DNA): TGTGCCAGCAGCCAAGTAACAGGGAGGGATGAAAAACTGTTTTTT.

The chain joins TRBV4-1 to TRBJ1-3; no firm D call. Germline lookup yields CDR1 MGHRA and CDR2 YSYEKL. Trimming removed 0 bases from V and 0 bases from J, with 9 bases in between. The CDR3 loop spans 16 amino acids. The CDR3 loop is CASSQEQPHSGNTIYF. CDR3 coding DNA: TGCGCCAGCAGCCAAGAACAGCCCCACTCTGGAAACACCATATATTTT.

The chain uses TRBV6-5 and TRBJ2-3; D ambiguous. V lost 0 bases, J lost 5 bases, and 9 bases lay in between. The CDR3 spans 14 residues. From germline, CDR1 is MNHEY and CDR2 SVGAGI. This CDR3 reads CASSYSGPGDTQYF. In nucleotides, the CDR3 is TGTGCCAGCAGTTACTCAGGGCCCGGAGATACGCAGTATTTT.

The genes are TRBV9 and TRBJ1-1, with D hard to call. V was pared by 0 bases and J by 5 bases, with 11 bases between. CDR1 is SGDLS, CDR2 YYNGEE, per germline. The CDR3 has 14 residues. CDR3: CASSVGVFRTEAFF. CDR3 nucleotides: TGTGCCAGCAGCGTAGGGGTTTTCAGGACTGAAGCTTTCTTT.

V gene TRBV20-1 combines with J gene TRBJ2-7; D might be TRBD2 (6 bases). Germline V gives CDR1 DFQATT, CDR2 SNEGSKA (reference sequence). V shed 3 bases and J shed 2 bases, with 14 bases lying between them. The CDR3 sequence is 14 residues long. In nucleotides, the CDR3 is TGCAGTGCTAGCGGAGGGACTCCAACCTACGAGCAGTACTTC. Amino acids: CSASGGTPTYEQYF.

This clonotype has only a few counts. CDR3 DNA: TGTGCCAGCTCCAAGGACCTAAATTCACCCCTCCACTTT. The encoded protein is CASSKDLNSPLHF. This rearrangement joins TRBV12-3 or TRBV12-4 to TRBJ1-6; D unresolved. The germline V and J ends were trimmed by 8 bases and 7 bases, with 12 bases remaining between them. The CDR3 has 13 residues.

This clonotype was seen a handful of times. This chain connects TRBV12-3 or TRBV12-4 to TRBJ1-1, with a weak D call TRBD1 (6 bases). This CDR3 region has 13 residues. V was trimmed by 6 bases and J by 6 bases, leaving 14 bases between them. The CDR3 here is CASSPSGTPEAFF. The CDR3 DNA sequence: TGTGCCAGCAGCCCCTCCGGGACACCTGAAGCTTTCTTT.

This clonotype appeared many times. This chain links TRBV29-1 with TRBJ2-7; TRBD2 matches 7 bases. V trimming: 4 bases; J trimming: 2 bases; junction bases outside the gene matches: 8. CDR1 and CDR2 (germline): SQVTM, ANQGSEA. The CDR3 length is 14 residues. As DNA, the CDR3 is TGCAGCGTTGCCCCCCGTCTAGCGGCCTACGAGCAGTACTTC. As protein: CSVAPRLAAYEQYF.

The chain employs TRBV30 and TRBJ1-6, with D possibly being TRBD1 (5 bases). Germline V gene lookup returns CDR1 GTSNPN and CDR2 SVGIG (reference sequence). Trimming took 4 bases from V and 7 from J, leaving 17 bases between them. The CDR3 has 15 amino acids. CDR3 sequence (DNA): TGTGCCTGGACCGTTTGGTCCGGGGGGAATTCACCCCTCCACTTT. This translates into CAWTVWSGGNSPLHF.

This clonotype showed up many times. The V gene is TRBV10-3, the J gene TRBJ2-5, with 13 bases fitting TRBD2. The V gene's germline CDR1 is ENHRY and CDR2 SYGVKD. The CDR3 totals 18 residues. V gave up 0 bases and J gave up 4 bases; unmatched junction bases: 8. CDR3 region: CAISESRTSGSSGETQYF. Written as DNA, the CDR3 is TGTGCCATCAGTGAGTCGAGGACTAGCGGGAGTAGTGGAGAGACCCAGTACTTC.

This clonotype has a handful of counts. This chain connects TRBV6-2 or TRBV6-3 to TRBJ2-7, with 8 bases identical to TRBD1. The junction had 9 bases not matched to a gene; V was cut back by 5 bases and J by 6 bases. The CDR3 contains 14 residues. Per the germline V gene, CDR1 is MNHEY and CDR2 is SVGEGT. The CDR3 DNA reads TGTGCCAGCAGTCGACAGGGGACCACAGGCGAGCAGTACTTC. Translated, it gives CASSRQGTTGEQYF.

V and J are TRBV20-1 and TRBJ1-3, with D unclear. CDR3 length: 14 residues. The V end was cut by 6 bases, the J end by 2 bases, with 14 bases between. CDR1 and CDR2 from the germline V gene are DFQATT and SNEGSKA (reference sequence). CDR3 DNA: TGCAGTGCAGCCCAGCAATCAGCTGGAAACACCATATATTTT. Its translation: CSAAQQSAGNTIYF.

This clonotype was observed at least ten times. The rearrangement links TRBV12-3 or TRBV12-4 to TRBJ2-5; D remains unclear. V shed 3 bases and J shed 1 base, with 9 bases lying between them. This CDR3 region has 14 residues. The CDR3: CASSLERSQETQYF. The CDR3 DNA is TGTGCCAGCAGTTTGGAACGGTCCCAAGAGACCCAGTACTTC.

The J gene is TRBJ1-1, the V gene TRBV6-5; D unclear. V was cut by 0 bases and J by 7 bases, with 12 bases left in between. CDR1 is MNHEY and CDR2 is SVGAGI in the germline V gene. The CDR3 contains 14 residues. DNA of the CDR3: TGTGCCAGCAGTTACTCGGATGTCGGAGGTGAAGCTTTCTTT. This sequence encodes CASSYSDVGGEAFF.

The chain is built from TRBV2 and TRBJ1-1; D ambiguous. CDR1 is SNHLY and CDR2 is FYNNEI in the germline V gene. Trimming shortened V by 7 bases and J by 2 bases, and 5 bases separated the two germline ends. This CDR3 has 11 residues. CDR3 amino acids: CASTPNTEAFF. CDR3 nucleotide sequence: TGTGCCAGCACTCCAAACACTGAAGCTTTCTTT.

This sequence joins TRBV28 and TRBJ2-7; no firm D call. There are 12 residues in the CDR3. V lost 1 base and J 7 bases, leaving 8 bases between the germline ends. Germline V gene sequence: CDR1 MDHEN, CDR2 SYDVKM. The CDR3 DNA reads TGTGCCAGCAGTTTATTACGCAGGGAGCAGTACTTC. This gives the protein CASSLLRREQYF.

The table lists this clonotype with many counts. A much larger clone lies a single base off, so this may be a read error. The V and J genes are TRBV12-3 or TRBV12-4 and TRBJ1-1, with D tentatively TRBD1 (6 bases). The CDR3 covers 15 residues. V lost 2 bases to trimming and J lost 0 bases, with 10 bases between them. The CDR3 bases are TGTGCCAGCAGTTTATGGGGGGGCATGAACACTGAAGCTTTCTTT. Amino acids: CASSLWGGMNTEAFF.

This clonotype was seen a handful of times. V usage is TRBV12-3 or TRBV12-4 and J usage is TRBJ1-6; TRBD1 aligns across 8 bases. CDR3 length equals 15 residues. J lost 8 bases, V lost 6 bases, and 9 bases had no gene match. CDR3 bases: TGTGCCAGCAGCACCCGACAGGGGAAGGATTCACCCCTCCACTTT. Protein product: CASSTRQGKDSPLHF.

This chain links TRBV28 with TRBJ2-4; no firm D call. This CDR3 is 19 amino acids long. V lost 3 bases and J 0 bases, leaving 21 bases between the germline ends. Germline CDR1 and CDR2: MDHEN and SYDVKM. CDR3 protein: CASSFQVPNPFIAKNIQYF. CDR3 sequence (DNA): TGTGCCAGCAGTTTCCAGGTCCCGAACCCGTTTATAGCCAAAAACATTCAGTACTTC.

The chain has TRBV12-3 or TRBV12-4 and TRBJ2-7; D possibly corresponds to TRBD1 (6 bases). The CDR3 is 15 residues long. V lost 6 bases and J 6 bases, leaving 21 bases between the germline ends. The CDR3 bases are TGTGCCAGCAGAGGCCGGGACAAGCCAGACGGCGAGCAGTACTTC. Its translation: CASRGRDKPDGEQYF.

CDR3 residues: CSAEEGIYEQYF. In DNA form, the CDR3 reads TGCAGCGCGGAGGAGGGGATCTACGAGCAGTACTTC. The rearrangement joins TRBV20-1 to TRBJ2-7, with a weak D call TRBD2 (6 bases). This CDR3 is 12 amino acids long. Germline V gives CDR1 DFQATT, CDR2 SNEGSKA (reference sequence).

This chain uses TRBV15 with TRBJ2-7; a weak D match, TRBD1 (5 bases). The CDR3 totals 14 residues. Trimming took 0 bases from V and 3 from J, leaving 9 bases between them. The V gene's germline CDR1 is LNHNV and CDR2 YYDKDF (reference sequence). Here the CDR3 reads CATSRDSGYYEQYF. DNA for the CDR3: TGTGCCACCAGCAGAGATTCAGGGTACTACGAGCAGTACTTC.

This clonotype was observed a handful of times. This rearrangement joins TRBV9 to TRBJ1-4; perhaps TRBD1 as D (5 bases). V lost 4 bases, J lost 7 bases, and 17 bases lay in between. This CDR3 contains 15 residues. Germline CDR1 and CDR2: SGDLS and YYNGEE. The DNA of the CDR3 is TGTGCCAGCAGCACCGGGACGGCCGTGGGTGAAAAACTGTTTTTT. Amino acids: CASSTGTAVGEKLFF.

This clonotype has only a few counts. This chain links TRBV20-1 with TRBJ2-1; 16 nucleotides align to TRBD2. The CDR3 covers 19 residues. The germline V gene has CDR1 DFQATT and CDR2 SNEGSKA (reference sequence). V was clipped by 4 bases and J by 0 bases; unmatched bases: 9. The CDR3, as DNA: TGCAGTGCTAACGCGGGACTAGCGGGAGGGGGGAGCTCCTACAATGAGCAGTTCTTC. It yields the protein CSANAGLAGGGSSYNEQFF.

The CDR3 nucleotides are TGTGCCTGGAGCACTCAGGGAAATCAGCCCCAGCATTTT. Its protein product is CAWSTQGNQPQHF. This chain uses TRBV30 with TRBJ1-5, with D perhaps TRBD1 (5 bases). The V gene's germline CDR1 is GTSNPN and CDR2 SVGIG (reference sequence). V lost 3 bases to trimming and J lost 4 bases, with 10 bases between them. CDR3 size: 13 residues.

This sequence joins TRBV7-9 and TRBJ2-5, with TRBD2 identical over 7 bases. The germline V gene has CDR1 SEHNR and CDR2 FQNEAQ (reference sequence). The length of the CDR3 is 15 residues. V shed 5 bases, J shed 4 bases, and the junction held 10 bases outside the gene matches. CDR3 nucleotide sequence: TGTGCCAGCAGCCGGGAGGCCGGGACGGGAGAGACCCAGTACTTC. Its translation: CASSREAGTGETQYF.

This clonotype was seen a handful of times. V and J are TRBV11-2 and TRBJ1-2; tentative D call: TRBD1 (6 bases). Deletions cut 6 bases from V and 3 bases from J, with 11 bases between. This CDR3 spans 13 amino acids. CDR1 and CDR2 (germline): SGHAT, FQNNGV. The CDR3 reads CASRTRQDYGYTF. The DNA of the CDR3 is TGTGCCAGCAGGACTCGACAGGACTATGGCTACACCTTC.